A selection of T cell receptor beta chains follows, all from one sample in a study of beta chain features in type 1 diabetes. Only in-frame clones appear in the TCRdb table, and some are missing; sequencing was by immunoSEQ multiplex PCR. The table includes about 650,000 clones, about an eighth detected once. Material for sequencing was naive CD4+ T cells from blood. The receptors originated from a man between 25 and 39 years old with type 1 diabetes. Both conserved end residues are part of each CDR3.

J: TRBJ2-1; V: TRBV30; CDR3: CAWAPLRGLRNEQFF
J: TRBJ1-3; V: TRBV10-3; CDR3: CAIGGDRPGNTIYF
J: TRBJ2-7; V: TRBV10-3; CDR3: CAISEFDRREYF
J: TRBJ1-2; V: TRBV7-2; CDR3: CASSLMEQGYTF
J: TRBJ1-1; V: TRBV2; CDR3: CASRGGWDTEAFF
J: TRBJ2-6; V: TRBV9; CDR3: CASSSRPGQGGANVLTF
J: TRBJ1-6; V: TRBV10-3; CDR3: CAISESRVSPLHF
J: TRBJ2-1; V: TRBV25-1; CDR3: CASSFSGGYNEQFF
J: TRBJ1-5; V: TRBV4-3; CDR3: CASSLDTYSNQPQHF
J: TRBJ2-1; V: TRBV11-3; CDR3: CASSVGGSYNEQFF
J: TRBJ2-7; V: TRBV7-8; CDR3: CASSPQGVLGEYF
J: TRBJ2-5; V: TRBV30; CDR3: CAWSQAETQYF
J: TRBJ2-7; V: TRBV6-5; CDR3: CASSLYRGSSYEQYF
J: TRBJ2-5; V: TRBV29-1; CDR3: CSAQLAGGRETQYF
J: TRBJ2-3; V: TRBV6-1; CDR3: CASSEVTSGTDTQYF
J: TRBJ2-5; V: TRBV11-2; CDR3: CASSLGGTREETQYF
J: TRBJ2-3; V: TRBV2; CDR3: CASSAGGTDTQYF
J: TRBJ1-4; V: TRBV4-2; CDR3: CASSQKDRVVEKLFF
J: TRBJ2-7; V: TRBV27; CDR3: CASSLKWMGTEAYEQYF
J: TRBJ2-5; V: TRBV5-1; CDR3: CASSLQGSGETQYF
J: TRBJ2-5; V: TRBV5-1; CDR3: CASLPLGQTQETQYF
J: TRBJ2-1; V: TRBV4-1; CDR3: CASSQDIQGSNEQFF
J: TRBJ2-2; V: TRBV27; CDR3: CASNRGNTGELFF
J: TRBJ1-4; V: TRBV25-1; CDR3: CASSLQGRPNEKLFF
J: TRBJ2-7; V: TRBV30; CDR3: CAWAPPGKEGEQYF
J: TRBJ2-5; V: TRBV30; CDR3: CAWSVGGYRQETQYF
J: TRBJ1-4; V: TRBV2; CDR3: CASSEDRAREKLFF